Listed below are T cell receptor beta chains from one sample, sequenced in a study of T cells in Graves' hyperthyroidism and ophthalmopathy. Using its own MiXCR run on the multiplex PCR reads, TCRdb lists one record per CDR3 protein. The data show roughly 300,000 distinct CDR3 sequences, 15% to 20% seen once. The sample taken for sequencing was blood. The receptors come from a woman aged 50 to 65 with Graves' hyperthyroidism. CDR3s include the opening cysteine and the closing phenylalanine or tryptophan. Each record gives: clone size, J gene, D gene, V gene, CDR3 DNA, CDR3 protein. The D gene is left open where the match is weak. Clone size is shown for a subset of rows, as once, few, many or a class of expanded clone.

NA	TRBJ1-1	TRBD1	TRBV12-3/TRBV12-4	TGTGCCAGCAGTCCTACAGGGGCAACTGAAGCTTTCTTT	CASSPTGATEAFF
NA	TRBJ2-4	TRBD1	TRBV18	TGTGCCAGCTCGAGAACAGGGGGCGAGGACATTCAGTACTTC	CASSRTGGEDIQYF
few	TRBJ2-5	TRBD1	TRBV7-9	TGTGCCAGCAGCTCAGGGACAGGGTATTCGGGGAACTTC	CASSSGTGYSGNF
NA	TRBJ1-4	TRBD1	TRBV3-1	TGTGCCAGCAGCCAGGTTACCGGGACAGGGAACGAAAAACTGTTTTTT	CASSQVTGTGNEKLFF
many	TRBJ1-5	NA	TRBV20-1	TGCAGTGCTAGAGATAGATGGCAGAACAATCAGCCCCAGCATTTT	CSARDRWQNNQPQHF
few	TRBJ2-3	NA	TRBV6-1	TGTGCCAGCAGATCACAGGGCGCAGATACGCAGTATTTT	CASRSQGADTQYF
NA	TRBJ1-6	NA	TRBV2	TGTGCCAGCAGTGATCCGGGCAGCTCCTATAATTCACCCCTCCACTTT	CASSDPGSSYNSPLHF
NA	TRBJ2-1	TRBD2	TRBV9	TGTGCCAGCAGCGTAAGTAGGCGGGAGAACAATGAGCAGTTCTTC	CASSVSRRENNEQFF
many	TRBJ2-1	NA	TRBV6-1	TGTGCCAGCAGCTTCGACTATACCTACAATGAGCAGTTCTTC	CASSFDYTYNEQFF
few	TRBJ2-1	NA	TRBV29-1	TGCAGCGTTGAAAATGAGCAGTTCTTC	CSVENEQFF
many	TRBJ2-7	TRBD1	TRBV12-3/TRBV12-4	TGTGCCAGCAGAGATGGACAGGAATCCTACGAGCAGTACTTC	CASRDGQESYEQYF
once	TRBJ2-5	NA	TRBV6-5	TGTGCCAGCAGTTCCCTAGGCGGGGTGGAGGGAGAGACCCAGTACTTC	CASSSLGGVEGETQYF
few	TRBJ1-2	NA	TRBV19	TGTGCCAGTAGTGCGACGATTCAGGGGAATGGCTACACCTTC	CASSATIQGNGYTF
NA	TRBJ1-3	NA	TRBV6-1	TGTGCCAGCAGTGAAGAAGACACCATATATTTT	CASSEEDTIYF
many	TRBJ1-5	NA	TRBV18	TGTGCCAGCTCACCAGGGAATAGCAATCAGCCCCAGCATTTT	CASSPGNSNQPQHF
NA	TRBJ1-5	TRBD1	TRBV9	TGTGCCAGCAGCGGGACGGGACAGGGGGCCTATCAGCCCCAGCATTTT	CASSGTGQGAYQPQHF
few	TRBJ2-7	TRBD2	TRBV28	TGTGCCAGCAGTTTATTAGCGGGACTGGGGGAGCAGTACTTC	CASSLLAGLGEQYF
few	TRBJ2-1	TRBD1	TRBV20-1	TGCAGTGCTCCCGGGACAGGGGGTAATGAGCAGTTCTTC	CSAPGTGGNEQFF
NA	TRBJ2-1	TRBD2	TRBV5-6	TGTGCCAGCAACGCTTTGGAGCGGGGACTCGATGAGCAGTTCTTC	CASNALERGLDEQFF
many	TRBJ2-1	TRBD1	TRBV11-1	TGTGCCAGCAGAACCGGGACAGGGGGTTACAATGAGCAGTTCTTC	CASRTGTGGYNEQFF
many	TRBJ2-7	NA	TRBV6-5	TGTGCCAGCAGTTACAACATCTACGAGCAGTACTTC	CASSYNIYEQYF
many	TRBJ1-1	TRBD1	TRBV2	TGTGCCAGCAGTGGGGGGGGCCAGGGGGCGGTCACTGAAGCTTTCTTT	CASSGGGQGAVTEAFF
many	TRBJ2-5	NA	TRBV12-3/TRBV12-4	TGTGCCAGCAGTTTAGACCAGGGAGAAGAGACCCAGTACTTC	CASSLDQGEETQYF
NA	TRBJ1-1	NA	TRBV5-5	TGTGCCAGCAGCTTGTCAGTAGGGGACACTGAAGCTTTCTTT	CASSLSVGDTEAFF
NA	TRBJ2-1	TRBD1	TRBV7-9	TGTGCCAGCAGTTTAGACCGGGACAGGATCGATGAGCAGTTCTTC	CASSLDRDRIDEQFF
NA	TRBJ2-7	NA	TRBV27	TGTGCCAGCAGTTTATCGGGGGGCAGGGTTTACGAGCAGTACTTC	CASSLSGGRVYEQYF
NA	TRBJ2-7	NA	TRBV20-1	TGCAGTGCGGGGCGGACCTACGAGCAGTACTTC	CSAGRTYEQYF
NA	TRBJ1-5	NA	TRBV7-6	TGTGCCAGCAGCTTAACAGGGCGGGCTAATCAGCCCCAGCATTTT	CASSLTGRANQPQHF
many	TRBJ1-4	NA	TRBV12-3/TRBV12-4	TGTGCCAGCAGCTTACGGGGGGAAAAACTGTTTTTT	CASSLRGEKLFF
few	TRBJ2-3	NA	TRBV2	TGTGCCACCAATCCCGAAGTTGCGGGTACGCAGTATTTT	CATNPEVAGTQYF
many	TRBJ1-1	NA	TRBV5-1	TGCGCCAGCAGCCCCCGCCTGAATTCCATGAACACTGAAGCTTTCTTT	CASSPRLNSMNTEAFF
many	TRBJ2-1	TRBD1	TRBV11-2	TGTGCCAGCAGCCTGGACCGGGACAGGCGTCTACATGAGCAGTTCTTC	CASSLDRDRRLHEQFF
many	TRBJ2-1	TRBD1	TRBV6-1	TGTGCCAGCATCACAACCGGGACAGGGAGAGGTGAGCAGTTCTTC	CASITTGTGRGEQFF
NA	TRBJ2-3	NA	TRBV7-9	TGTGCCAGCAGCTTGGGCCGGTACTCGGCCCGTAAGGGCACAGATACGCAGTATTTT	CASSLGRYSARKGTDTQYF
NA	TRBJ1-1	NA	TRBV5-8	TGTGCCAGCAGCGTCGCGTTGAGGGATGAAGCTTTCTTT	CASSVALRDEAFF
NA	TRBJ2-3	NA	TRBV12-3/TRBV12-4	TGTGCCAGCAGTCCCGGGACCTCTGAAGATACGCAGTATTTT	CASSPGTSEDTQYF
many	TRBJ2-4	NA	TRBV2	TGTGCCAGCAGTGGATGGGACAACATTCAGTACTTC	CASSGWDNIQYF
NA	TRBJ2-7	NA	TRBV4-2	TGTGCCAGCAGCCAAGGTCAGGGGAGTAGCGAGCAGTACTTC	CASSQGQGSSEQYF
few	TRBJ2-5	TRBD2	TRBV5-6	TGTGCCAGCAGCAAGGACTTTCGACTAGCGGGAGAAGAGACCCAGTACTTC	CASSKDFRLAGEETQYF
few	TRBJ1-5	NA	TRBV28	TGTGCCAGCCGTCGGGACACCCTCAATCAGCCCCAGCATTTT	CASRRDTLNQPQHF
few	TRBJ1-1	NA	TRBV7-8	TGTGCCAGCACCACCGTCAGAGCGAACACTGAAGCTTTCTTT	CASTTVRANTEAFF
NA	TRBJ1-2	TRBD1	TRBV24-1	TGTGCCACCCGGGACAGGGGGCTTAGGATCTGTGGCTACACCTTC	CATRDRGLRICGYTF
few	TRBJ2-6	NA	TRBV9	TGTGCCAGCAGCGTAGCAGGGCTCGGGGCCAACGTCCTGACTTTC	CASSVAGLGANVLTF
NA	TRBJ2-1	NA	TRBV14	TGTGCCAGCAGCCCCAGAACCTCCTACAATGAGCAGTTCTTC	CASSPRTSYNEQFF
few	TRBJ1-2	NA	TRBV12-3/TRBV12-4	TGTGCCAGCAGCACCGGGACACCGTCTAACTATGGCTACACCTTC	CASSTGTPSNYGYTF
few	TRBJ1-2	NA	TRBV7-2	TGTGCCAGCACCATGAAAGGGGCATCTCATGGCTACACCTTC	CASTMKGASHGYTF
many	TRBJ1-3	TRBD1	TRBV12-3/TRBV12-4	TGTGCCAGCAGCGACAGGGGGTTAAGTGGAAACACCATATATTTT	CASSDRGLSGNTIYF
few	TRBJ1-2	NA	TRBV7-9	TGTGCCAGCAGCTCTCTCTCCAGGGGCGGCTATGGCTACACCTTC	CASSSLSRGGYGYTF
NA	TRBJ2-1	NA	TRBV24-1	TGTGCCACCAGTGATTCCGATATTTTATACAATGAGCAGTTCTTC	CATSDSDILYNEQFF
NA	TRBJ2-1	NA	TRBV29-1	TGCAGCTCCGACAGACCAACCCCGGAAAATGAGCAGTTCTTC	CSSDRPTPENEQFF
many	TRBJ2-7	NA	TRBV20-1	TGCAGTGCTGCCTCGACAGTTACTTCCTACGAGCAGTACTTC	CSAASTVTSYEQYF
NA	TRBJ2-6	TRBD1	TRBV14	TGTGCCAGCAGCCCATATCGACAGGGCCACTCTGGGGCCAACGTCCTGACTTTC	CASSPYRQGHSGANVLTF
NA	TRBJ1-5	NA	TRBV30	TGTGCCTGGAGTGTAACCGGGGGACGCAATCAGCCCCAGCATTTT	CAWSVTGGRNQPQHF
many	TRBJ2-5	TRBD1	TRBV2	TGTGCCAGCAGTGCGCAGGGGGTCGGCGAGACCCAGTACTTC	CASSAQGVGETQYF
few	TRBJ2-3	TRBD2	TRBV9	TGTGCCAGCAGCGTAGATGGGGCGAGCGGGGTTGATACGCAGTATTTT	CASSVDGASGVDTQYF
few	TRBJ2-7	TRBD2	TRBV5-1	TGCGCCAGCAGTTCTCAAACTAGCGGGGTTGCCTACGAGCAGTACTTC	CASSSQTSGVAYEQYF
NA	TRBJ1-6	NA	TRBV11-2	TGTGCCAGCAGCTTAGGACAAATTGGGGGCTTCAGTTCACCCCTCCACTTT	CASSLGQIGGFSSPLHF
few	TRBJ2-3	NA	TRBV3-1	TGTGCCAGCAGCCCCCAACCGGTATTGAGCACAGATACGCAGTATTTT	CASSPQPVLSTDTQYF
NA	TRBJ1-4	NA	TRBV28	TGTGCCAGCAGAACAGAAGGATATGAAAAACTGTTTTTT	CASRTEGYEKLFF